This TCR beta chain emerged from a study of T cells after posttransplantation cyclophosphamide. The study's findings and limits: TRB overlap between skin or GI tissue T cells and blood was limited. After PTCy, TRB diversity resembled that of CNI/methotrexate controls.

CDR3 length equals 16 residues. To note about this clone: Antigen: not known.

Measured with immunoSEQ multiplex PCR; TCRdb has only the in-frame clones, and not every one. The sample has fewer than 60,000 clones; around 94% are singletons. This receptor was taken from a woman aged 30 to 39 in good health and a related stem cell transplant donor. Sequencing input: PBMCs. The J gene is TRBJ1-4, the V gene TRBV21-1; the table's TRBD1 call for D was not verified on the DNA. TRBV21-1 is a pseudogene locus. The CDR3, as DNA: TGTGCCAGCAGCCCGGGACAGGGGGTATATAATGAAAAACTGTTTTTT. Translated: CASSPGQGVYNEKLFF.